The 18 T cell receptor beta chains given below trace back to one sample, sequenced in a study of blood T cell repertoires in COVID-19. The repertoire was sequenced with immunoSEQ multiplex PCR; TCRdb's copy has only in-frame clones and lacks some. The table has 59,000 or so clones, around four fifths seen once. Sequences were obtained from peripheral blood. The origin of the receptors is a human donor in a cohort sampled during active COVID-19.

V gene TRBV2 combines with J gene TRBJ1-2; TRBD1 matches at 9 bases. This CDR3 is 15 amino acids long. Germline V gene lookup returns CDR1 SNHLY and CDR2 FYNNEI. V lost 7 bases to trimming and J lost 4 bases; unmatched junction nucleotides: 10. CDR3 loop: CASKSGQGDFYGYTF. For the CDR3, the DNA is TGTGCCAGCAAATCGGGACAGGGTGATTTCTATGGCTACACCTTC.

The V gene is TRBV7-4, the J gene TRBJ1-2; the D is unclear. The CDR3 extends over 14 amino acids. Trimming shortened V by 6 bases and J by 3 bases, and 14 bases separated the two germline ends. Germline CDR1 reads SGHVT; CDR2 reads SQSDAQ. CDR3 sequence: CASRPQRTDYGYTF. The CDR3 DNA is TGTGCCAGCAGGCCACAGAGAACAGACTATGGCTACACCTTC.

The genes are TRBV15 and TRBJ2-2; D not resolved. CDR1 LNHNV and CDR2 YYDKDF come from the germline V gene (reference sequence). V lost 1 base and J lost 6, with 9 bases in between. There are 14 residues in the CDR3. CDR3 protein: CATSRAGWPGELFF. DNA for the CDR3: TGTGCCACCAGCAGAGCGGGTTGGCCCGGGGAGCTGTTTTTT.

This chain joins TRBV2 and TRBJ2-2, with D possibly TRBD1 on 5 matching bases. Trimming removed 6 bases from V and 6 bases from J, with 11 bases in between. The CDR3 loop spans 13 amino acids. Germline V gene sequence: CDR1 SNHLY, CDR2 FYNNEI. The CDR3 DNA sequence: TGTGCCAGCAGGGACCAGGGTCCCGGGGAGCTGTTTTTT. Amino acids: CASRDQGPGELFF.

The gene calls are TRBV5-1 and TRBJ2-5; 10 nucleotides line up with TRBD2. Germline V gene data show CDR1 as SGHRS and CDR2 as YFSETQ. This CDR3 spans 15 amino acids. J lost 0 bases, V lost 4 bases, and 3 bases had no gene match. The CDR3 region has the DNA TGCGCCAGCAGCCTTAGCGGGGGGAACCAAGAGACCCAGTACTTC. Amino acid sequence: CASSLSGGNQETQYF.

In DNA, the CDR3 is TGTGCCAGCAGCCAAGGGACTACAGGGGAGCAGTTCTTC. It translates to CASSQGTTGEQFF. The J gene is TRBJ2-1, the V gene TRBV5-5, with D perhaps matching TRBD2 (7 bases). CDR3 length equals 13 residues. Trimming stripped 4 bases from V and 10 bases from J, with 15 bases between. In germline, CDR1 is SGHKS, CDR2 YYEKEE (reference sequence). Combining the CDR3 with reference TRBV5-5 and TRBJ2-1 gives the whole variable domain DAGVTQSPTHLIKTRGQQVTLRCSPISGHKSVSWYQQVLGQGPQFIFQYYEKEERGRGNFPDRFSARQFPNYSSELNVNALLLGDSALYLCASSQGTTGEQFFGPGTRLTVL.

This rearrangement joins TRBV3-1 (or the pseudogene TRBV3-2) to TRBJ1-1; D gene ambiguous. This CDR3 contains 17 residues. V dropped 3 bases and J dropped 2 bases, with 19 bases sitting between them. Germline CDR1 and CDR2: LGHDT and YNNKEL (reference sequence). The CDR3 region is CASSHDLIGELNTEAFF. For the CDR3, the DNA is TGTGCCAGCAGCCACGACCTCATTGGCGAACTAAACACTGAAGCTTTCTTT.

V usage is TRBV9 and J usage is TRBJ1-1; TRBD1 matches at 9 bases. Germline V gives CDR1 SGDLS, CDR2 YYNGEE. This CDR3 is built from 15 residues. V gave up 4 bases and J gave up 2 bases; unmatched junction bases: 6. The CDR3 DNA is TGTGCCAGCAGCCCGAAGGGACAGGGAAACACTGAAGCTTTCTTT. Translating it yields CASSPKGQGNTEAFF.

The chain employs TRBV7-2 and TRBJ2-5; D is perhaps TRBD2 (6 bases). The germline V gene encodes CDR1 SGHTA and CDR2 FQGNSA. V lost 5 bases, J lost 1 base, and 14 bases lay in between. The CDR3 has 15 residues. CDR3 nucleotide sequence: TGTGCCAGCAGCAGCGGGCGGGCATTCCAAGAGACCCAGTACTTC. As protein: CASSSGRAFQETQYF.

The gene calls are TRBV11-3 and TRBJ2-7; 10 nucleotides match TRBD1. CDR3 length equals 14 residues. The germline V gene encodes CDR1 SGHNT and CDR2 YENEEA. V dropped 5 bases and J dropped 6; count of bases not matched to a gene: 7. The CDR3 here is CASSERQGAGEQYF. CDR3 DNA: TGTGCCAGCAGCGAACGACAGGGGGCAGGCGAGCAGTACTTC. Using reference TRBV11-3 and TRBJ2-7 for the parts outside the CDR3, the full variable domain is EAGVVQSPRYKIIEKKQPVAFWCNPISGHNTLYWYLQNLGQGPELLIRYENEEAVDDSQLPKDRFSAERLKGVDSTLKIQPAELGDSAVYLCASSERQGAGEQYFGPGTRLTVT.

The J gene is TRBJ2-1, the V gene TRBV3-1 (or the pseudogene TRBV3-2); 12 nucleotides match TRBD2. Germline CDR1 and CDR2: LGHDT and YNNKEL (reference sequence). The CDR3 covers 15 residues. With V trimmed by 1 base and J by 12 bases, 7 bases remained unmatched. Here the CDR3 reads CASSQASGGAMSQFF. CDR3 DNA: TGTGCCAGCAGCCAAGCTAGCGGGGGGGCCATGTCGCAGTTCTTC.

The chain couples TRBV5-1 to TRBJ2-5; 10 positions match TRBD1. J lost 1 base, V lost 3 bases, and 3 bases had no gene match. Germline V CDR1 and CDR2: SGHRS, YFSETQ. This CDR3 comprises 15 residues. As DNA, the CDR3 is TGCGCCAGCAGCTCCCGGGACAGGGGCCAAGAGACCCAGTACTTC. This translates into CASSSRDRGQETQYF.

This rearrangement joins TRBV2 to TRBJ1-2, with a tentative D call TRBD1 (6 bases). V shed 5 bases and J shed 6 bases, with 13 bases lying between them. CDR1 is SNHLY, CDR2 FYNNEI, per germline. This CDR3 is built from 13 residues. This chain's CDR3 is CASSYRVIDGYTF. In DNA, the CDR3 is TGTGCCAGCAGTTACAGGGTTATAGATGGCTACACCTTC.

This clone was observed a few times. The gene calls are TRBV5-1 and TRBJ2-1; the D gene is possibly TRBD2 (6 bases). Trimming shortened V by 0 bases and J by 6 bases, and 13 bases separated the two germline ends. Germline V CDR1 and CDR2: SGHRS, YFSETQ. The CDR3 sequence is 15 residues long. The CDR3 DNA follows: TGCGCCAGCAGCTTGGACGGCGGGGAGGCCAATGAGCAGTTCTTC. The encoded protein is CASSLDGGEANEQFF.

The chain recombines TRBV11-2 with TRBJ1-2, with D hard to call. There are 16 residues in the CDR3. Germline loops: CDR1 SGHAT, CDR2 FQNNGV. V lost 5 bases and J 6 bases, leaving 22 bases between the germline ends. The CDR3 sequence is CASSPIPNAVSDGYTF. Written as DNA, the CDR3 is TGTGCCAGCAGCCCAATTCCTAATGCGGTCTCCGATGGCTACACCTTC.

The V call is TRBV7-2, the J call TRBJ1-2; no definite D call. CDR3 size: 16 residues. Germline assignment: CDR1 SGHTA and CDR2 FQGNSA. Between the trimmed V and J ends, which lost 1 base and 2 bases, there was a span of 14 bases. The CDR3 sequence is CASSLGGSGLNYGYTF. In DNA, the CDR3 is TGTGCCAGCAGCTTAGGGGGTTCGGGGTTAAACTATGGCTACACCTTC.

This rearrangement joins TRBV7-2 to TRBJ2-5; TRBD2 is a possible D gene (6 bases). The CDR3 consists of 14 residues. Deletions cut 5 bases from V and 2 bases from J, with 12 bases between. CDR1 SGHTA and CDR2 FQGNSA come from the germline V gene. CDR3 coding DNA: TGTGCCAGCAGCGTCCTAGGACTACAAGAGACCCAGTACTTC. This codes for CASSVLGLQETQYF.

This clone qualifies as medium-sized. This chain links TRBV18 with TRBJ1-2, with D unresolved. V was trimmed by 2 bases and J by 1 base, leaving 5 bases between them. The CDR3 runs to 13 residues. In germline, CDR1 is KGHSH, CDR2 LQKENI. The CDR3 DNA is TGTGCCAGCTCACCAATAATTAACTATGGCTACACCTTC. Residues: CASSPIINYGYTF. The complete variable domain, with remaining parts taken from reference TRBV18 and TRBJ1-2, reads NAGVMQNPRHLVRRRGQEARLRCSPMKGHSHVYWYRQLPEEGLKFMVYLQKENIIDESGMPKERFSAEFPKEGPSILRIQQVVRGDSAAYFCASSPIINYGYTFGSGTRLTVV.